This TCR beta chain appears in the sequencing data of a study of blood T cell repertoires in COVID-19. CDR1 is MNHNY, CDR2 SVGAGI, per germline (reference sequence). Trimming removed 7 bases from V and 1 base from J; junction bases left unmatched: 6. This CDR3 comprises 14 residues. The protocol was immunoSEQ multiplex PCR, while the TCRdb copy is restricted to in-frame clones and leaves out a portion. The sample gives 150,000 to 200,000 clones, about 95% of which show up once; 0.76% is in the top ten. The rearrangement uses TRBV6-6 and TRBJ1-1; 7 bases map to TRBD1. Sample: peripheral blood. The clonotype comes from a man aged 25-40 years with COVID-19, enrolled during active disease. CDR3 residues: CASTDRVGNTEAFF. CDR3 bases: TGTGCCAGCACCGACAGGGTAGGGAACACTGAAGCTTTCTTT.